Below, 19 T cell receptor beta chains from the same sample are listed, as sequenced in a study of tumor and adjacent non-tumor tissue in lung cancer. The template was RNA from unsorted bulk tissue. TCRbeta libraries were built with three rounds of nested PCR, modified from ARM-PCR. MiXCR, applied by TCRdb to the multiplex PCR reads, yields one record per CDR3 protein. The sample shows about 200,000 distinct CDR3 sequences, over 55% of them seen only once. Sequenced input: lung tumor tissue. These receptor sequences come from a man aged 55-75 years with non-small cell lung cancer.

A remark on this clonotype: A single base separates this from a much larger clone, so it may be a read error. This sequence joins TRBV6-5 and TRBJ1-2; a weak D match, TRBD1 (5 bases). Germline values: CDR1 MNHEY, CDR2 SVGAGI. This CDR3 has 12 residues. The CDR3: CVTSRGNYGYTF. Written as DNA, the CDR3 is TGTGTTACCAGTAGGGGTAACTATGGCTACACCTTC.

This clonotype was seen more than once but under ten times. The CDR3 loop is CASSPVAGGQETQYF. Here the CDR3 DNA reads TGCGCCAGCAGTCCTGTAGCGGGGGGACAAGAGACCCAGTACTTC. V is TRBV10-2 and J is TRBJ2-5; TRBD2 matches at 10 bases. This CDR3 region has 15 residues. CDR1 is WSHSY and CDR2 is SAAADI in the germline V gene. Trimming removed 5 bases from V and 2 bases from J; junction bases left unmatched: 5.

A single count supports this clonotype. This chain uses TRBV21-1 with TRBJ2-1; TRBD1 is the table's D call, not checked against the DNA. TRBV21-1 is classified as a pseudogene. This CDR3 is built from 18 residues. CDR3 amino acids: CASSNGTGFQGSYNEQFF. The CDR3 DNA reads TGTGCCAGCAGCAACGGGACAGGGTTCCAGGGGTCCTACAATGAGCAGTTCTTC.

About this clonotype itself: The junction departs from germline at one end; a sequencing error may be responsible. CDR3 DNA sequence: TGTGCCAGCAGTTCCGACAGGGTTGCAGATACGCAGTTTTTT. It is translated as CASSSDRVADTQFF. The chain couples TRBV11-2 to TRBJ2-3; 7 nucleotides agree with TRBD1. CDR3 length equals 14 residues. Germline V gene data show CDR1 as SGHAT and CDR2 as FQNNGV.

This clonotype was counted many times. The rearrangement links TRBV12-3 or TRBV12-4 to TRBJ2-1, with D maybe TRBD1 (6 bases). This CDR3 contains 14 residues. Between the trimmed V and J ends, which lost 5 bases and 7 bases, there was a span of 15 bases. CDR3 DNA sequence: TGTGCCAGCAGTCCACCCTCCGACAGGAATGAGCAGTTCTTC. The encoded protein is CASSPPSDRNEQFF.

The CDR3 sequence: CASGSSGGKSYEQYF. The CDR3 DNA reads as TGTGCCAGCGGATCTAGCGGGGGGAAATCCTACGAGCAGTACTTC. The chain links TRBV6-2 or TRBV6-3 to TRBJ2-7, with 11 bases identical to TRBD2. CDR1 is MNHEY and CDR2 is SVGEGT in the germline V gene. The ends lost 8 bases at V and 1 base at J; junction bases unmatched: 7. The CDR3 is made up of 15 amino acids.

In this sample, this clonotype turned up once. The junction differs from germline at one of its ends, possibly a read error. V gene TRBV6-1 combines with J gene TRBJ2-1, with unresolved D. The germline CDR1 and CDR2 sequences are MNHNS and SASEGT. The CDR3 runs to 13 residues. This CDR3 reads CANSIERGSVSLF. In DNA, the CDR3 is TGTGCCAACAGTATAGAGAGAGGTTCAGTCTCTCTCTTC.

The chain has TRBV6-5 and TRBJ2-2, with D perhaps TRBD1 or TRBD2 (6 bases each). The CDR3 covers 15 residues. Trimming cost V 5 bases and J 1 base, with 11 bases left between them. Germline V lookup: CDR1 MNHEY, CDR2 SVGAGI. CDR3 sequence reads: CASSEQGGNTGELFF. In DNA form, the CDR3 reads TGTGCCAGCAGTGAACAGGGAGGGAACACCGGGGAGCTGTTTTTT.

This chain uses TRBV29-1 with TRBJ2-7; a possible D gene is TRBD1 (6 bases). V lost 8 bases and J 5 bases, leaving 28 bases between the germline ends. Per the germline V gene, CDR1 is SQVTM and CDR2 is ANQGSEA. The CDR3 spans 16 residues. This CDR3 is CSIQTRTEGEEDEQYF. The CDR3 nucleotides are TGCAGCATTCAAACCCGGACAGAGGGCGAAGAAGACGAGCAGTACTTC.

This clonotype was observed a handful of times. The chain is built from TRBV12-3 or TRBV12-4 and TRBJ1-5; 7 positions match TRBD1. V lost 6 bases, J lost 0 bases, and 8 bases stayed unmatched. The CDR3 spans 16 residues. The CDR3 sequence is CASRRPGQNSNQPQHF. Written as DNA, the CDR3 is TGTGCCAGCAGACGCCCGGGACAGAATAGCAATCAGCCCCAGCATTTT.

This clonotype was detected ten times or more. This rearrangement joins TRBV12-3 or TRBV12-4 to TRBJ2-1; D not certain. The CDR3 totals 11 residues. The V and J ends lost 5 bases and 9 bases respectively, with 8 bases between them. CDR3 in amino acids: CASSPRAEQFF. The CDR3 region has the DNA TGTGCCAGCAGTCCTAGGGCTGAGCAGTTCTTC.

Concerning this clonotype: A read error is possible here, since a much larger clone lies one base away. The rearrangement links TRBV6-2 or TRBV6-3 to TRBJ1-2; D is possibly TRBD1 (6 bases). Germline loops: CDR1 MNHEY, CDR2 SVGEGT. The CDR3 extends over 13 amino acids. As DNA, the CDR3 is TGTGTCAGCAGCCACAGGGCCCTGTATGGCTACACCTTC. This codes for CVSSHRALYGYTF.

The table lists this clonotype with a few counts. A much more abundant neighbour one base away suggests this may be a read error. The CDR3 coding sequence is TGCAGTGCTAGACCGGGGGGCAAGAACACTGAAGTTTTCTTT. This encodes CSARPGGKNTEVFF. The chain has TRBV20-1 and TRBJ1-1; a possible D gene is TRBD1 (6 bases). The CDR3 runs to 14 residues. The germline V gene encodes CDR1 DFQATT and CDR2 SNEGSKA (reference sequence).

This chain connects TRBV11-2 to TRBJ1-2; no definite D call. The CDR3 extends over 13 amino acids. Germline CDR1 reads SGHAT; CDR2 reads FQNNGV. The chain's CDR3 is CVSSLGWRDGYTF. The CDR3 coding sequence is TGTGTCAGTAGCTTGGGATGGAGGGATGGCTACACCTTC.

In this sample, this clonotype turned up a few times. Since a much larger clone is just one base distant, this may be a read error. The rearrangement uses TRBV20-1 and TRBJ2-2; the D is unclear. Germline V lookup: CDR1 DFQATT, CDR2 SNEGSKA (reference sequence). The CDR3 consists of 12 residues. This CDR3 is CIGSRRTGELFF. As DNA, the CDR3 is TGCATTGGGTCTAGAAGGACCGGGGAGCTGTTTTTT.

On this clonotype itself: The germline gene is not matched at one end of the junction; a read error may be the cause. V is TRBV12-3 or TRBV12-4 and J is TRBJ1-5; D call uncertain. CDR3 length: 13 amino acids. In DNA form, the CDR3 reads TGTACCAGCAGTTTTTCGTGGGGTCAGCCCCAGCATTTT. It encodes CTSSFSWGQPQHF.

In its sample, this clonotype was seen a few times. A single base separates this from a much larger clone, so it may be a read error. The chain employs TRBV11-3 and TRBJ1-1; D perhaps matches TRBD1 (5 bases). V was shortened by 5 bases and J by 3 bases, with 16 bases between the two germline ends. CDR1 and CDR2 (germline): SGHNT, YENEEA. The CDR3 runs 15 residues. The DNA of the CDR3 is TGTGCCAGCAGCCCGAGGGTGGGGCGGGACACTGAAGCTTTCTTT. This translates into CASSPRVGRDTEAFF.

About this clonotype: A single base separates this from a much larger clone, so it may be a read error. The CDR3 does not close with the conserved phenylalanine or tryptophan, likely indicating a read error. The chain carries TRBV20-1 and TRBJ1-1, with unresolved D. V lost 4 bases and J 0 bases, leaving 6 bases between the germline ends. The CDR3 extends over 12 amino acids. Germline CDR1 is DFQATT and CDR2 is SNEGSKA (reference sequence). The CDR3, as DNA: TGCAGTGCTACATACTTGAACACTGAAGCTTTCTTA. Encoded protein: CSATYLNTEAFL.

The CDR3 reads CASSYKSRGAWNIQYF. CDR3 nucleotides: TGTGCCAGCAGTTACAAGTCAAGGGGGGCATGGAACATTCAGTACTTC. The rearrangement links TRBV27 to TRBJ2-4; either TRBD1 or TRBD2 may fit D (6 bases each). Germline V gene sequence: CDR1 MNHEY, CDR2 SMNVEV (reference sequence). The ends were cut back, 4 bases at V and 7 bases at J, with 20 bases in the middle. This CDR3 region has 16 residues.